This T cell receptor beta chain emerged from a study of T-cell memory formation after mild COVID-19. The study's findings and limits: Most CD4+ clones that shrank were in CM and EM, while CD8+ ones turned up in EMRA. Clones shrinking between day 15 and 85 showed a balanced CD4/CD8 split, and those that grew later tilted toward CD4+.

In germline, CDR1 is SEHNR, CDR2 FQNEAQ (reference sequence). This CDR3 spans 15 amino acids. V was pared by 2 bases and J by 4 bases, with 12 bases between. Via MiXCR, TCRdb re-called the 5' RACE reads, giving one row per CDR3 protein. Among tens of thousands of distinct CDR3 sequences, 9.5% to 15% were seen once, and the ten largest hold more than 35%. As for this clonotype: What it recognizes is unknown.

The TCR comes from a man between 18 and 35 years old who had mild COVID-19 (a few samples of this study predate the infection). Cell type and time point are not known. This rearrangement joins TRBV7-9 to TRBJ1-3, with D unresolved. Material: PBMCs or a T cell subset sorted from them (not recorded which). The CDR3 nucleotides are TGTGCCAGCAGCTTACCCTTGGCGGAAGGAAACACCATATATTTT. It specifies CASSLPLAEGNTIYF.